This T cell receptor (beta chain) is from a study of cytomegalovirus exposure and HLA in healthy donors. Whole-study results and caveats: Researchers counted around 170 TCR beta chains as cytomegalovirus-associated.

Separate from the 666-subject first cohort, the roughly 110-subject validation cohort was the one that the donors belonged to. The V gene lost 2 bases and the J gene lost 4 bases, with 10 bases spanning the gap. In germline, CDR1 is SGHDT, CDR2 YYEEEE. The CDR3 has 13 amino acids. The method was immunoSEQ multiplex PCR; TCRdb's version includes in-frame clones alone and lacks a portion of them. The sample carries 100,000 to 150,000 clones, approximately 91% recorded once. To note about this clone: Its specificity is unknown.

The sequenced material came from PBMCs. The gene calls are TRBV5-6 and TRBJ2-7; D is unresolved. This sequence was found in a young woman in good health and CMV-seronegative. The CDR3 loop reads CASSFSHQYEQYF. The CDR3, as DNA: TGTGCCAGCAGCTTCTCACACCAGTACGAGCAGTACTTC.